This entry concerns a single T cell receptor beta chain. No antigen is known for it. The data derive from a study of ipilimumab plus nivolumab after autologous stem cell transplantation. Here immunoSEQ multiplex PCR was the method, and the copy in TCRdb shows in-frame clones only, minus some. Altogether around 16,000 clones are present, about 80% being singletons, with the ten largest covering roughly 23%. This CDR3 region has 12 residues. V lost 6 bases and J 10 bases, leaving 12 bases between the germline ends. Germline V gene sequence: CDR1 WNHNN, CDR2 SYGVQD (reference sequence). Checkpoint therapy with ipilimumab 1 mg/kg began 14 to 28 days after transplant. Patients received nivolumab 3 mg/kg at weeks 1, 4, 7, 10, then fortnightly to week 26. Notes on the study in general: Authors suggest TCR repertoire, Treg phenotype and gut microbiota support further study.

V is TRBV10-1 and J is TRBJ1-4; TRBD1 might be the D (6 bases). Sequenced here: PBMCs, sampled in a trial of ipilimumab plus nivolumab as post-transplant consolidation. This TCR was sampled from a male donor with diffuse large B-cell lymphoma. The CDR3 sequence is CASREGGRKLFF. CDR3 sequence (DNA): TGCGCCAGCAGGGAGGGGGGGCGAAAACTGTTTTTT.